A selection of T cell receptor beta chains follows, all from one sample in a study of cytomegalovirus exposure and HLA in healthy donors. Sequenced by immunoSEQ multiplex PCR; TCRdb stores in-frame clones only, minus some. The repertoire holds roughly 170,000 clones, with under 80% as singletons. The specimen sequenced was PBMCs. Every receptor here comes from a woman aged 50 to 65 in good health and CMV-seropositive. The CDR3 runs from the conserved cysteine through the conserved F or W. Each record gives: V gene, J gene, clone size, D gene, CDR3 DNA, CDR3 protein. A D gene is named only where the DNA matches it firmly. Clone size is shown for a subset of rows, as once, few, many or a class of expanded clone.

TRBV12-5,TRBJ1-1,-,-,TGTGCTAGTGGCGTCACAGGCAAGGGAAGAACTGAAGCTTTCTTT,CASGVTGKGRTEAFF
TRBV19,TRBJ2-5,-,TRBD2,TGTGCCAGTAGCACGACTAGCGGGGGTGAGACCCAGTACTTC,CASSTTSGGETQYF
TRBV2,TRBJ1-3,-,TRBD1,TGTGCCAGCAGCCCGGGACAGCACTCTGGAAACACCATATATTTT,CASSPGQHSGNTIYF
TRBV10-3,TRBJ1-1,-,-,TGTGCCATCAGAAACTCCCCGACAGGGAACACTGAAGCTTTCTTT,CAIRNSPTGNTEAFF
TRBV6-5,TRBJ2-7,few,TRBD1,TGTGCCAGCAGTTACTCGGTCAGGGGGCGCGACGAGCAGTACTTC,CASSYSVRGRDEQYF
TRBV13,TRBJ2-7,-,-,TGTGCCAGCAGCTTACAGGGGACCCTCTCCTACGAGCAGTACTTC,CASSLQGTLSYEQYF
TRBV9,TRBJ2-3,-,TRBD1,TGTGCCAGCTCAATAGACAGGGGCCTTAGCACAGATACGCAGTATTTT,CASSIDRGLSTDTQYF
TRBV10-3,TRBJ1-1,-,-,TGTGCCATCGGTAGGGGCGCGAACACTGAAGCTTTCTTT,CAIGRGANTEAFF
TRBV7-2,TRBJ1-2,-,TRBD1,TGTGCCAGCAGCCTTCAACAGGGGTATGGCTACACCTTC,CASSLQQGYGYTF
TRBV2,TRBJ2-3,few,-,TGTGCCAGCAGTGATTTCGGGGATACGCAGTATTTT,CASSDFGDTQYF
TRBV5-1,TRBJ2-7,few,TRBD1,TGCGCCAGCAGCTTGGTGGCAGGGGGAGCCTACGAGCAGTACTTC,CASSLVAGGAYEQYF
TRBV5-4,TRBJ2-5,-,-,TGTGCCAGCAGCCAGGACTACCAAGAGACCCAGTACTTC,CASSQDYQETQYF
TRBV4-1,TRBJ2-4,-,TRBD1,TGCGCCAGCGGCCCTTGGACAGGGATTCCAAACATTCAGTACTTC,CASGPWTGIPNIQYF
TRBV2,TRBJ1-5,few,TRBD1,TGTGCCAGCAGTGGTGGACAGGGAGGGAATCAGCCCCAGCATTTT,CASSGGQGGNQPQHF
TRBV18,TRBJ1-6,-,-,TGTGCCAGCTCTCCCAGGAGGGGCGCGGGATCACCCCTCCACTTT,CASSPRRGAGSPLHF
TRBV18,TRBJ2-1,-,TRBD1,TGTGCCAGCTCACCACGGACAGGGGATGTCAATGAGCAGTTCTTC,CASSPRTGDVNEQFF
TRBV2,TRBJ2-1,-,TRBD2,TGTGCCAGCAGTGCCTGGGGGGGGGATGAGCAGTTCTTC,CASSAWGGDEQFF
TRBV27,TRBJ2-7,-,-,TGTGCCAGCAGTCTAATGCTATCGACAGATTACGAGCAGTACTTC,CASSLMLSTDYEQYF
TRBV2,TRBJ1-1,-,-,TGTGCCTTTCATGAGGTAGATGGAGCTTTCTTT,CAFHEVDGAFF
TRBV2,TRBJ2-5,-,-,TGTGCCAGCAGTACCGGACGGAGGCAAGAGACCCAGTACTTC,CASSTGRRQETQYF
TRBV7-7,TRBJ2-2,few,TRBD2,TGTGCCACCCGACTAGCGGGGGGGCCCGGGGAGCTGTTTTTT,CATRLAGGPGELFF
TRBV13,TRBJ2-4,-,-,TGTGCCAGCAGCTCTGTCTCCTCTTCAGGAGCCAAAAACATTCAGTACTTC,CASSSVSSSGAKNIQYF
TRBV19,TRBJ2-3,-,TRBD2,TGTGCCAGTAGCCCGACTAGCGGGGCAACGGATACGCAGTATTTT,CASSPTSGATDTQYF
TRBV6-5,TRBJ2-7,-,-,TGTGCCAGCAGGGCCCGGAGGCAGTCCTACGAGCAGTACTTC,CASRARRQSYEQYF
TRBV5-8,TRBJ2-1,once,TRBD1,TGTGCCAGCAGCTTGGCCGGGACAGGGCTTTTTGGGGATGAGCAGTTCTTC,CASSLAGTGLFGDEQFF
TRBV7-8,TRBJ2-7,-,TRBD1,TGTGCCAGCAGCTTCTGCAGGGGGCCTTGCGAGCAGTACTTC,CASSFCRGPCEQYF
TRBV5-6,TRBJ2-7,-,TRBD1,TGTGCCAGCAGCTTGGCCCTAAGGCAGGGGGCAGACGAGCAGTACTTC,CASSLALRQGADEQYF
TRBV18,TRBJ1-3,once,TRBD1,TGTGCCAGCTCAGGGACAGGCTCTGGAAACACCATATATTTT,CASSGTGSGNTIYF
TRBV5-1,TRBJ1-6,-,-,TGCGCCAGCAGGAGGCTGGTTAATAATTCACCCCTCCACTTT,CASRRLVNNSPLHF
TRBV2,TRBJ2-3,once,TRBD2,TGTGCCAGCAGTGATGCTAGCGGGCGAAGCACAGATACGCAGTATTTT,CASSDASGRSTDTQYF
TRBV7-3,TRBJ1-3,-,-,TGTGCCAGCAGCTTAACAAGGCGGGTCTCTGGAAACACCATATATTTT,CASSLTRRVSGNTIYF
TRBV7-8,TRBJ1-1,-,TRBD1,TGTGCCAGCAGCTTTGGACAGGGGGGGACTGAAGCTTTCTTT,CASSFGQGGTEAFF
TRBV6-4,TRBJ1-1,-,-,TGTGCCAGCAGCACCTCAGGGGATGGCACTGAAGCTTTCTTT,CASSTSGDGTEAFF
TRBV5-1,TRBJ2-3,-,-,TGCGCCAGCAGCTTGAGCAGGGGTAAGGCAGATACGCAGTATTTT,CASSLSRGKADTQYF
TRBV7-8,TRBJ2-5,-,-,TGTGCCAGCAGCTTAGGTGGGGGGGAGACCCAGTACTTC,CASSLGGGETQYF
TRBV2,TRBJ2-7,-,-,TGTGCCAGCAGTGCAGGTCCTCCTGGCGAGCAGTACTTC,CASSAGPPGEQYF
TRBV4-2,TRBJ2-1,-,TRBD2,TGTGCCAGCAGCCAAGAGGGGGGGTGGCTAGCGGGGGGTCGATCTTACAATGAGCAGTTCTTC,CASSQEGGWLAGGRSYNEQFF
TRBV10-3,TRBJ1-2,-,TRBD1,TGTGCCATCAGTGAGTCAGGACAGGGGATATATGGCTACACCTTC,CAISESGQGIYGYTF
TRBV9,TRBJ2-3,-,-,TGTGCCAGCAGCCCTCGACTGATCTTAACTAGCACAGATACGCAGTATTTT,CASSPRLILTSTDTQYF
TRBV5-6,TRBJ2-1,-,-,TGTGCCAGCAGCTCGGGACTCAGCAATGAGCAGTTCTTC,CASSSGLSNEQFF
TRBV6-6,TRBJ1-5,-,-,TGTGCCAGCAGTCACCCGACGAGTGGGGCCGATCAGCCCCAGCATTTT,CASSHPTSGADQPQHF
TRBV7-2,TRBJ2-5,-,-,TGTGCCAGCAGCCGAGTGGGGCAGGGTGAAGAGACCCAGTACTTC,CASSRVGQGEETQYF
TRBV5-4,TRBJ2-3,-,-,TGTGCCAGCAGCTTGGACGGCAGGACAGATACGCAGTATTTT,CASSLDGRTDTQYF
TRBV5-1,TRBJ2-2,-,TRBD1,TGCGCCAGCAGCTTGGAGCAGGGGGCAGGAACCGGGGAGCTGTTTTTT,CASSLEQGAGTGELFF
TRBV4-1,TRBJ2-5,-,TRBD2,TGCGCCAGCAGCCAACGGGGTGGGGGGGGAGAGACCCAGTACTTC,CASSQRGGGGETQYF